This TCR beta chain appears in the sequencing data of a study of regulatory T cells in long-lasting Graves disease. HTBI primers from iRepertoire and Arm-PCR of CDR3 regions yielded the TCR beta libraries. TCRdb processed the multiplex PCR reads anew with MiXCR; each CDR3 protein has one entry. The table includes about 540,000 distinct CDR3 sequences, about 14% detected once. The CDR3 has 15 residues. The V gene lost 9 bases and the J gene lost 2 bases, with 14 bases spanning the gap. Germline loops: CDR1 MNHEY, CDR2 SMNVEV (reference sequence). This clonotype was seen ten or more times. Time point given: newly diagnosed GD, antithyroid drugs for less than 3 months. Preparation of the TCR library used RNA extracted from PBMCs. This sample also appeared in a second study, on T cells in Graves' hyperthyroidism and ophthalmopathy.

The TCR sequence derives from a man aged 25 to 40 with Graves disease. Sequencing used peripheral blood mononuclear cells (PBMCs), obtained at new diagnosis, from a patient treated with antithyroid drugs. The gene calls are TRBV27 and TRBJ2-6, with D perhaps matching TRBD1 or TRBD2 (6 bases each). The CDR3 loop is CASNNGGAGANVLTF. For the CDR3, the DNA is TGTGCCAGTAATAACGGGGGCGCTGGGGCCAACGTCCTGACTTTC.